A selection of T cell receptor beta chains follows, all from one sample in a study of cytomegalovirus exposure and HLA in healthy donors. This table comes from immunoSEQ multiplex PCR, and its TCRdb copy is limited to in-frame clones, with some not included. In the table there are some 160,000 clones, roughly 88% of which are singletons. What was sequenced was PBMCs. The receptors come from a woman between 18 and 29 years old in good health and CMV-seronegative. Each CDR3 is given with its conserved first and last residue. A D gene is named only where the DNA matches it firmly. The size of a clone is reported for some rows only, either as once, few or many, or as a class for expanded clones.

v_gene	abundance	d_gene	j_gene	CDR3aa	CDR3nt
TRBV6-5	once	NA	TRBJ2-3	CTSSRERGTDTQYF	TGTACCAGCAGCAGGGAGCGGGGCACAGATACGCAGTATTTT
TRBV6-6	NA	NA	TRBJ1-1	CASSYPGGNTEAFF	TGTGCCAGCAGTTACCCGGGGGGGAACACTGAAGCTTTCTTT
TRBV2	NA	TRBD2	TRBJ2-3	CASSIGLAGSTDTQYF	TGTGCCAGCAGTATCGGACTAGCGGGGAGCACAGATACGCAGTATTTT
TRBV11-2	NA	TRBD2	TRBJ2-3	CASSSNSGLAGGHRQYF	TGTGCCAGCAGCTCCAACTCGGGACTAGCGGGGGGGCATAGGCAGTATTTT
TRBV28	NA	NA	TRBJ1-5	CASRPTSMGLRGNQPQHF	TGTGCCAGCAGACCAACGTCAATGGGGCTCCGGGGCAATCAGCCCCAGCATTTT
TRBV19	NA	TRBD2	TRBJ2-1	CASGSVAGPTYNEQFF	TGTGCCAGTGGTTCAGTAGCGGGGCCCACCTACAATGAGCAGTTCTTC
TRBV7-9	NA	TRBD1	TRBJ2-6	CASSFRPGQGIPGANVLTF	TGTGCCAGCAGCTTCCGTCCGGGACAGGGAATCCCTGGGGCCAACGTCCTGACTTTC
TRBV28	NA	NA	TRBJ1-2	CASKPSGIVGKWGYGYTF	TGTGCCAGCAAGCCATCCGGGATCGTGGGGAAGTGGGGCTATGGCTACACCTTC
TRBV19	NA	TRBD1	TRBJ1-2	CASSIGRGLGYGYTF	TGTGCCAGTAGTATCGGCAGGGGGCTTGGGTATGGCTACACCTTC
TRBV4-1	few	NA	TRBJ1-1	CASSFSATNTEAFF	TGCGCCAGCAGCTTCTCAGCGACGAACACTGAAGCTTTCTTT
TRBV7-8	few	TRBD2	TRBJ2-7	CASRGLAGTTLPYEQYF	TGTGCCAGCAGGGGACTAGCGGGGACCACTCTCCCCTACGAGCAGTACTTC
TRBV25-1	once	TRBD1	TRBJ2-5	CASKTDRGRQETQYF	TGTGCCAGCAAGACTGACAGGGGGCGGCAAGAGACCCAGTACTTC
TRBV2	NA	NA	TRBJ1-1	CASSETESETEAFF	TGTGCCAGCAGTGAAACAGAGTCGGAAACTGAAGCTTTCTTT
TRBV5-1	few	TRBD1	TRBJ2-7	CASSLFGRGSLEQYF	TGCGCCAGCAGCTTGTTCGGCAGGGGGAGTCTGGAGCAGTACTTC
TRBV21-1	NA	NA	TRBJ2-7	CASSLARQGDHEQYF	TGTGCCAGCAGCTTAGCGAGACAGGGGGATCACGAGCAGTACTTC
TRBV7-9	NA	TRBD1	TRBJ2-7	CSSSSRQGERAYEQYF	TGTTCCAGCAGCTCGAGACAGGGGGAACGGGCCTACGAGCAGTACTTC